This T cell receptor beta chain was observed in a study of Ad26.COV2.S vaccination and SARS-CoV-2 variants. The table came from immunoSEQ multiplex PCR; TCRdb's copy has only in-frame clones and leaves some out. Altogether hundreds of thousands of clones are present, under 95% being singletons, with the ten largest covering under 4%. This CDR3 contains 16 residues. V was clipped by 2 bases and J by 4 bases; unmatched bases: 2. Germline CDR1 SGHRS, CDR2 YFSETQ. The V call is TRBV5-1, the J call TRBJ2-2; 13 nucleotides match TRBD2. The sample consisted of peripheral blood, taken after recovery from COVID-19. The receptor comes from a human donor who had recovered from COVID-19. CDR3 coding DNA: TGCGCCAGCAGCTTAGGGACTAGCGGGGTCACCGGGGAGCTGTTTTTT. Encoded protein: CASSLGTSGVTGELFF.